The following is a TCR beta chain sequence with its context. Its binding antigen is unknown. One base away there is no much larger clone; base qualities are not given. Cut back by 6 bases and 8 bases, the V and J ends lie 10 bases apart. The CDR3 runs 12 amino acids, cysteine and phenylalanine included. The read is trimmed to its CDR3 DNA, 36 bases read in frame from base 1. From a lookup of the germline V gene, CDR1 and CDR2 are ENHRY and SYGVKD. This entry belongs to a study of Ad26.COV2.S vaccination and SARS-CoV-2 variants (dated by TCRdb to about 2021). Turning to the overall study: Vaccine-arm donors were drawn from COV1001, a multicentre, randomized, double-blind, placebo-controlled phase I-IIa trial of Ad26.COV2.S in healthy adults. Dosing of Ad26.COV2.S was intramuscular, at either 5x10^10 or 1x10^11 viral particles, delivered as one shot or as two shots spaced 56 days apart. The specificity and breadth of SARS-CoV-2-reactive T cell receptors after Ad26.COV2.S vaccination were assessed by TCRbeta repertoire sequencing. The TCR-sequenced set comprised approximately 30 samples: some 20 Ad26.COV2.S vaccine recipients, 5 placebo recipients and 8 SARS-CoV-2 convalescent individuals. Trial participants were randomized into five groups of five: low-dose or high-dose Ad26.COV2.S given once or twice, or placebo on both occasions. Blinding of investigators to trial group allocation was maintained during experiments and outcome assessment. Summary of the overall study and its limitations: After vaccination, spike-specific CD8+ and CD4+ T cell responses were reported to show substantial breadth. The authors noted that the TCR breadth and depth analyses may have underestimated total T cell responses. Vaccine and placebo recipients had similar non-spike TCR breadth, a finding consistent with the vaccine containing only spike. The study was not powered for comparison of responses between vaccine doses or regimens. Compared with placebo recipients, Ad26.COV2.S recipients showed higher spike-specific TCR breadth (P = 0.0014).

The immunoSEQ Assay was the method used to sequence TCRbeta CDR3 regions. After extraction, genomic DNA underwent amplification by bias-controlled multiplex PCR, followed by high-throughput sequencing. Regarding the original processing steps: Collapsing and filtering of sequences were performed to quantify the absolute abundance of each unique TCRbeta CDR3 region. Usable DNA was measured by amplifying reference genes present in all nucleated cells, and TCRbeta template counts were normalized to that usable DNA to estimate T cell fraction. Repertoire TCRs were annotated as SARS-CoV-2-specific by exact matching of V gene, CDR3 amino acid sequence and J gene to a known reactive TCR set. The reference SARS-CoV-2 TCR set was obtained from MIRA and was filtered for enrichment in COVID-19-positive ImmuneCODE repertoires, whereby public or cross-reactive TCRs were removed. Based on the MIRA antigens, annotated TCRs were further analysed at the level of specific ORF or position within ORF. Depth was the summed frequency of annotated unique rearrangements, while breadth was defined as annotated unique rearrangements over total unique productive rearrangements. Group comparisons of TCR breadth used two-sided Wilcoxon rank-sum tests. What TCRdb holds here is the immuneACCESS table cut down to in-frame rearrangements. Part of the clones is not present; checked against another copy, under half of the missing clones reflect an unresolved V gene, and the others are unexplained. V, J and clone size are those of that table, while D and trimming were read from the DNA. This sample is represented by about 320,000 clones; just under 85% of them were singletons. The ten biggest clones cover around 2.2% of the sample.

The treatment or condition tag for this specimen amounts to: about 20 received Ad26.COV2.S at low or high dose, single or two shots; 5 received placebo; per-sample allocation not given. Repertoires of vaccine and placebo recipients were sequenced from samples taken on day 63 after the first injection. Between 29 July and 7 August 2020, Cohort 1b enrolled around 25 adults aged 18-55 years at one site in Boston, USA. As a vaccine, Ad26.COV2.S was a replication-incompetent adenovirus type 26 vector that expressed a prefusion-stabilized SARS-CoV-2 spike protein derived from the original Wuhan strain. Here the sequenced sample was peripheral blood, taken in a trial of Ad26.COV2.S vaccine versus placebo. The chain uses TRBV10-3 and TRBJ1-4, with no confidently assigned D gene. This clonotype originated in a person between 18 and 65 years old who received the Ad26.COV2.S COVID-19 vaccine or a placebo. The DNA is TGTGCCATCAGCCCATCGGGAGAAAAACTGTTTTTT. It specifies CAISPSGEKLFF.